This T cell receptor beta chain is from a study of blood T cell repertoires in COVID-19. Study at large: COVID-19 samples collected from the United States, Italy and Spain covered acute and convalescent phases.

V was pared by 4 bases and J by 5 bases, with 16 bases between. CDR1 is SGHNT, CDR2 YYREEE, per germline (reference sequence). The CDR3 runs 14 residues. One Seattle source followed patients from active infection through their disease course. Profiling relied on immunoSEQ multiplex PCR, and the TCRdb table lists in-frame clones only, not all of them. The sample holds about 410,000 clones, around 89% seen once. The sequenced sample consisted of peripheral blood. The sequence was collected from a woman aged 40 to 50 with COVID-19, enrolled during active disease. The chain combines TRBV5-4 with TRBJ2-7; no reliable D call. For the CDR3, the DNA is TGTGCCAGCAGCCCTGGTGAGCGCGGCGACGAGCAGTACTTC. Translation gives CASSPGERGDEQYF.